This record looks at one T cell receptor (beta chain) sequence and its context. Antigen unknown. This CDR3 has 15 residues. Per the germline V gene, CDR1 is SGDLS and CDR2 is YYNGEE. Trimming shortened V by 4 bases and J by 4 bases, and 15 bases separated the two germline ends. The sample is drawn from a study of cytomegalovirus exposure and HLA in healthy donors. The PCR contained 60 Vbeta and 13 Jbeta primers. The assay was immunoSEQ multiplex PCR, and TCRdb's table has in-frame clones only and misses some. The table lists 180,000 or so clones, about 75% of them singletons, with roughly an eighth in the top ten. Study outcomes and limitations: TCR beta chain V- and J-gene trimming was linked, in a later analysis, to a missense variant in DCLRE1C. Near-uniform donor sequencing depth was presumed by presence/absence analyses. The only immune exposure information that was available was CMV serostatus.

The receptor's source is a man in his forties or fifties in good health and CMV-seropositive. The sample consisted of PBMCs. The rearrangement joins TRBV9 to TRBJ1-5; D is ambiguous. The CDR3 is CASSSRTGINQPQHF. The CDR3, as DNA: TGTGCCAGCAGCTCCCGGACGGGAATTAATCAGCCCCAGCATTTT.